These 26 T cell receptor beta chains originate from one sample sequenced in a study of blood T cells in healthy people across ages. A sample-barcoded 5' primer and a J-beta primer mix were used in a second PCR of about 7 to 12 cycles. TCRdb re-analysed the 5' RACE reads in MiXCR, keeping a single row per CDR3 protein. The repertoire holds hundreds of thousands of distinct CDR3 sequences, 25% to 30% seen once, with roughly 17% in the top ten. The sample consisted of blood. Receptor source: a woman of 80 years or more in good health.

With respect to this clonotype: Being one base from a much bigger clone, this may be a read error. The V call is TRBV18, the J call TRBJ2-5, with unresolved D. The V gene lost 5 bases and the J gene lost 11 bases, with 18 bases spanning the gap. This CDR3 is built from 13 residues. CDR1 and CDR2 from the germline V gene are KGHSH and LQKENI. Written as DNA, the CDR3 is TGTGCCAGCTCAAGCCAGGCTGGGGAAGAGCAGTACTTC. It codes for CASSSQAGEEQYF.

This clonotype was recorded at least ten times. V and J are TRBV10-3 and TRBJ1-2; perhaps TRBD1 as D (6 bases). Trimming left V 3 bases short and J 8 bases short, with 16 bases between. Germline V gene data show CDR1 as ENHRY and CDR2 as SYGVKD. CDR3 length: 14 residues. The CDR3 DNA follows: TGTGCCATCAGTGATAATACAGGGATCCTGGGCTACACCTTC. It codes for CAISDNTGILGYTF.

This clonotype was detected many times. The gene calls are TRBV6-2 or TRBV6-3 and TRBJ2-4, with D tentatively TRBD2 (5 bases). The CDR3 has 17 amino acids. The V and J ends lost 0 bases and 0 bases respectively, with 12 bases between them. Germline V gene sequence: CDR1 MNHEY, CDR2 SVGEGT. The CDR3 sequence: CASSYSRETIAKNIQYF. The CDR3 nucleotides read TGTGCCAGCAGTTACTCTCGGGAAACTATAGCCAAAAACATTCAGTACTTC.

This chain joins TRBV12-3 or TRBV12-4 and TRBJ2-5, with TRBD2 matching over 13 bases. The CDR3 totals 15 residues. V trimming: 5 bases; J trimming: 11 bases; junction bases outside the gene matches: 11. This CDR3 is CASSPTSGGINEQYF. As DNA, the CDR3 is TGTGCCAGCAGTCCGACTAGCGGGGGGATTAATGAGCAGTACTTC.

This clonotype came up many times. This sequence joins TRBV15 and TRBJ1-1, with a tentative D call TRBD1 (5 bases). The CDR3 has 13 amino acids. The V gene lost 4 bases and the J gene lost 1 base, with 7 bases spanning the gap. The germline V gene encodes CDR1 LNHNV and CDR2 YYDKDF (reference sequence). The DNA for the CDR3 is TGTGCCACCAGCATCAGGGCGAACACTGAAGCTTTCTTT. It specifies CATSIRANTEAFF.

The sample holds many counts of this clonotype. The chain joins TRBV2 to TRBJ1-2; TRBD1 is a possible D gene (5 bases). V was shortened by 4 bases and J by 4 bases, with 10 bases between the two germline ends. Germline V gene sequence: CDR1 SNHLY, CDR2 FYNNEI. The length of the CDR3 is 13 residues. CDR3 in DNA: TGTGCCAGCAGTGGGAGGGGTGGCTATGGCTACACCTTC. Encoded protein: CASSGRGGYGYTF.

The chain has TRBV5-1 and TRBJ2-7, with D perhaps TRBD1 or TRBD2 (5 bases each). CDR3 length: 15 amino acids. Germline V lookup: CDR1 SGHRS, CDR2 YFSETQ. Trimming cost V 0 bases and J 6 bases, with 16 bases left between them. CDR3 DNA sequence: TGCGCCAGCAGCTTGGGGGACCTCCCCTCCCTCGAGCAGTACTTC. Translated: CASSLGDLPSLEQYF.

This chain joins TRBV20-1 and TRBJ2-1; possibly TRBD1 for D (5 bases). The CDR3 length is 15 residues. The V gene lost 0 bases and the J gene lost 6 bases, with 15 bases spanning the gap. From germline, CDR1 is DFQATT and CDR2 SNEGSKA (reference sequence). The CDR3 here is CSARDGANVCNEQFF. DNA of the CDR3: TGCAGTGCTAGAGATGGGGCCAATGTCTGCAATGAGCAGTTCTTC.

On this clonotype: This sequence may be a read error, since a much larger clone differs from it by one base. The CDR3 nucleotides read TGTACCAGCAGCTTAGCTTCCTTGGGGGCGTCGGGTGGCTACACCTTC. Translated: CTSSLASLGASGGYTF. The V gene is TRBV7-2, the J gene TRBJ1-2, with TRBD1 as a possible D gene (6 bases). This CDR3 is 16 amino acids long. Trimming stripped 0 bases from V and 7 bases from J, with 18 bases between. Germline V CDR1 and CDR2: SGHTA, FQGNSA.

This clonotype turned up a few times. This may be a read error: a much more frequent sequence differs by one nucleotide. CDR3 sequence (DNA): TGTGCCAGCAGCTTAGGGGGGCAGGGTGGCGATGAGCAGTACTTC. This encodes CASSLGGQGGDEQYF. The chain has TRBV7-7 and TRBJ2-5, with a tentative D call TRBD1 (6 bases). Per the germline V gene, CDR1 is SSHAT and CDR2 is FNYEAQ (reference sequence). Trimming removed 1 base from V and 11 bases from J, with 20 bases in between. The CDR3 contains 15 residues.

This chain links TRBV27 with TRBJ1-2, with D unresolved. V shed 0 bases and J shed 6 bases, with 5 bases lying between them. Germline loops: CDR1 MNHEY, CDR2 SMNVEV (reference sequence). The CDR3 extends over 12 amino acids. The CDR3 bases are TGTGCCAGCAGTTTATCGGGGAATGGCTACACCTTC. It specifies CASSLSGNGYTF.

This clonotype came up many times. The junction and the germline gene differ at one end; a read error may be behind it. This chain connects TRBV7-9 to TRBJ2-5, with no clear D. This CDR3 has 14 amino acids. CDR1 SEHNR and CDR2 FQNEAQ come from the germline V gene (reference sequence). The CDR3 coding sequence is TGTGCCAGCAGTTTAGGCGGAGTCCAAGAGACCCAGTACTTC. Its translation is CASSLGGVQETQYF.

This clonotype was seen many times. The chain is built from TRBV29-1 and TRBJ1-2; the D gene is possibly TRBD1 (5 bases). Germline CDR1 and CDR2: SQVTM and ANQGSEA. V dropped 7 bases and J dropped 7 bases, with 28 bases sitting between them. This CDR3 has 16 amino acids. CDR3 coding DNA: TGCAGCGCCCGCCCGGGGGGGAGTAATTCAGGGATTGGCTACACCTTC. This codes for CSARPGGSNSGIGYTF.

Ten or more counts support this clonotype. The V gene is TRBV10-3, the J gene TRBJ1-5; D not resolved. This CDR3 has 16 amino acids. V was shortened by 0 bases and J by 6 bases, with 15 bases between the two germline ends. The germline gives CDR1 ENHRY, CDR2 SYGVKD. The CDR3 loop reads CAISESMAVLGQPQHF. The CDR3 coding sequence is TGTGCCATCAGTGAGTCGATGGCAGTTTTAGGTCAGCCCCAGCATTTT.

This clonotype was seen ten or more times. This chain uses TRBV7-9 with TRBJ2-7; TRBD1 matches 8 bases. Germline-derived CDR1 and CDR2 are SEHNR and FQNEAQ (reference sequence). CDR3 length: 15 residues. Losses at the gene ends were 3 bases for V and 3 bases for J; bases not matched to a gene: 7. The CDR3 region has the DNA TGTGCCAGCAGCTTTGGGACAGGCCGAGGCTACGAGCAGTACTTC. This codes for CASSFGTGRGYEQYF.

As concerns this clonotype: This may stem from a read error, because a much larger clone lies one nucleotide away. The rearrangement uses TRBV5-1 and TRBJ2-1, with 7 bases aligning to TRBD1. The CDR3 has 15 amino acids. Looked up from germline, CDR1 is SGHRS and CDR2 is YFSETQ. J lost 9 bases, V lost 1 base, and 10 bases had no gene match. CDR3 protein: CASSLLKGAYGEQFF. In DNA, the CDR3 is TGCGCCAGCAGCTTGTTGAAGGGGGCTTACGGTGAGCAGTTCTTC.

Note on this clonotype: It may be a read error: a sequence one base away is much more abundant. This chain's CDR3 is CTSSPRPSNYGYTF. The CDR3 nucleotides are TGCACCAGCAGCCCCCGGCCCTCTAACTATGGCTACACCTTC. The chain combines TRBV4-3 with TRBJ1-2; D gene ambiguous. The CDR3 spans 14 residues. CDR1 and CDR2 (germline): LGHNA, YSLEER.

V is TRBV4-2 and J is TRBJ1-4; 10 nucleotides agree with TRBD1. The CDR3 spans 15 residues. The V gene end was trimmed by 3 bases and the J gene end by 8 bases; junction bases not matched to a gene: 6. Germline V gene lookup returns CDR1 LGHNA and CDR2 YNFKEQ. CDR3 sequence (DNA): TGTGCCAGCAGCCAGCGACAGGGGGCAAACGAAAAACTGTTTTTT. Protein: CASSQRQGANEKLFF.

For this clonotype: Just one base apart from a much larger clone, this may be a read error. This chain connects TRBV20-1 to TRBJ2-7; D is possibly TRBD2 (7 bases). The CDR3 length is 17 residues. Trimming cost V 0 bases and J 7 bases, with 25 bases left between them. Germline assignment: CDR1 DFQATT and CDR2 SNEGSKA (reference sequence). The CDR3 sequence: CSARDRARGGAMDEQYF. Here the CDR3 DNA reads TGCAGTGCTAGAGATCGGGCTAGGGGGGGGGCCATGGATGAGCAGTACTTC.

The table lists this clonotype with a few counts. This sequence joins TRBV27 and TRBJ2-2, with 8 bases matching TRBD1. This CDR3 region has 15 residues. After removal of 7 bases from V and 0 bases from J, the junction contained 4 bases not matched to a gene. CDR1 MNHEY and CDR2 SMNVEV come from the germline V gene (reference sequence). The CDR3 sequence is CASNIQGANTGELFF. In DNA, the CDR3 is TGTGCCAGCAATATACAGGGGGCGAACACCGGGGAGCTGTTTTTT.

At least ten counts were recorded for this clonotype. Possible read error: a much larger clone is one base away. The chain couples TRBV25-1 to TRBJ2-5; the match to TRBD2 covers 13 bases. Germline V gene data show CDR1 as MGHDK and CDR2 as SYGVNS. V was clipped by 5 bases and J by 11 bases; unmatched bases: 14. The CDR3 runs 16 residues. This chain's CDR3 is CASSYTSGGAGNEQYF. As DNA, the CDR3 is TGTGCCAGCAGTTATACTAGCGGGGGGGCTGGGAATGAGCAGTACTTC.

In its sample, this clonotype was seen many times. The chain couples TRBV28 to TRBJ2-1, with D unclear. The ends were cut back, 7 bases at V and 9 bases at J, with 22 bases in the middle. The germline V gene has CDR1 MDHEN and CDR2 SYDVKM. The CDR3 runs 15 residues. The CDR3 bases are TGTGCCAGCATCACGGGTATAGGGCGCGGCGGTGAGCAGTTCTTC. Its translation: CASITGIGRGGEQFF.

The rearrangement joins TRBV7-2 to TRBJ2-7, with 7 bases lining up with TRBD2. Losses at the gene ends were 5 bases for V and 3 bases for J; bases not matched to a gene: 10. From germline, CDR1 is SGHTA and CDR2 FQGNSA. The CDR3 runs to 15 residues. CDR3 protein: CASSQLRGVNYEQYF. The CDR3 DNA reads as TGTGCCAGCAGCCAGCTTCGGGGGGTGAACTACGAGCAGTACTTC.

In regard to this clonotype: One end of the junction fails to match germline, which may point to a read error. This chain connects TRBV11-2 to TRBJ1-4; D is ambiguous. The CDR3 runs 14 residues. The germline CDR1 and CDR2 sequences are SGHAT and FQNNGV. This CDR3 is CAGRQTTTNEKLFF. CDR3 nucleotide sequence: TGTGCCGGCAGGCAAACAACCACTAATGAAAAACTGTTTTTT.

This clonotype has ten or more counts. The chain employs TRBV6-6 and TRBJ1-4; TRBD1 matches at 9 bases. The CDR3 length is 12 residues. The germline V gene encodes CDR1 MNHNY and CDR2 SVGAGI (reference sequence). With 7 bases clipped from V and 12 bases from J, the junction kept 6 bases outside the gene matches. CDR3 DNA sequence: TGTGCCAGCACTTCGACAGGGGGGCAACTGTTTTTT. The encoded protein is CASTSTGGQLFF.

Notes on this clonotype: One base away lies a much larger clone, so this may be a sequencing read error. The chain has TRBV20-1 and TRBJ2-5; no reliable D call. Deletions cut 1 base from V and 7 bases from J, with 16 bases between. The CDR3 is 14 amino acids. The germline CDR1 and CDR2 sequences are DFQATT and SNEGSKA (reference sequence). In DNA, the CDR3 is TGCAGTGCTAGAGTCGGAGCTAATGGGGTGACCCAGTACTTC. This gives the protein CSARVGANGVTQYF.